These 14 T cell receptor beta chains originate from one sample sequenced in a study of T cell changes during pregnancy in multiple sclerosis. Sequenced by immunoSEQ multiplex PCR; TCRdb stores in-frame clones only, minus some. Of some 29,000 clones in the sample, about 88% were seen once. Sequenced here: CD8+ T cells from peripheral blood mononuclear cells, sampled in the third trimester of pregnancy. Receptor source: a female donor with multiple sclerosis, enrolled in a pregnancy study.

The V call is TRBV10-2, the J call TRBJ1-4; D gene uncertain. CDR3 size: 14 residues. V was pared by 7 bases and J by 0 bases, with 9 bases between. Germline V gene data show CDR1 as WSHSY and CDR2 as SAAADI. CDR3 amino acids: CASNPTTTNEKLFF. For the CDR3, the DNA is TGCGCCAGCAATCCGACTACAACTAATGAAAAACTGTTTTTT.

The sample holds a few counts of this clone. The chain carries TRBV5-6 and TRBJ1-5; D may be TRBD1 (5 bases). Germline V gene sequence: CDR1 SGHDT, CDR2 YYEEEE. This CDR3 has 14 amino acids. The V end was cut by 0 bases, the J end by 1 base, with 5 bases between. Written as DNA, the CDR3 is TGTGCCAGCAGCTTGGCAGGGAGCAATCAGCCCCAGCATTTT. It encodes CASSLAGSNQPQHF. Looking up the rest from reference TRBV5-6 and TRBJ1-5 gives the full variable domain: DAGVTQSPTHLIKTRGQQVTLRCSPKSGHDTVSWYQQALGQGPQFIFQYYEEEERQRGNFPDRFSGHQFPNYSSELNVNALLLGDSALYLCASSLAGSNQPQHFGDGTRLSIL.

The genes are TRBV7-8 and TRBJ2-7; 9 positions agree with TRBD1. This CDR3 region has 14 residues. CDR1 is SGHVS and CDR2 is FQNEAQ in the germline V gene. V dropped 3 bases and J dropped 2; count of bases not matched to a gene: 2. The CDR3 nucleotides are TGTGCCAGCAGCTTGAGGACAGGGGCCTACGAGCAGTACTTC. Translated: CASSLRTGAYEQYF. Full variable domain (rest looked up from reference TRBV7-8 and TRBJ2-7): GAGVSQSPRYKVAKRGQDVALRCDPISGHVSLFWYQQALGQGPEFLTYFQNEAQLDKSGLPSDRFFAERPEGSVSTLKIQRTQQEDSAVYLCASSLRTGAYEQYFGPGTRLTVT.

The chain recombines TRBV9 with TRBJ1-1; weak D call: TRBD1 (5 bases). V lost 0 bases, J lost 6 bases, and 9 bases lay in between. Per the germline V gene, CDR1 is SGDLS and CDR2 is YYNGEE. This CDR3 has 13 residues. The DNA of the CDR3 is TGTGCCAGCAGCGTAGGGCAGGGCTCTGAAGCTTTCTTT. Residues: CASSVGQGSEAFF. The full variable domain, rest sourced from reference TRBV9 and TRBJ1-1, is DSGVTQTPKHLITATGQRVTLRCSPRSGDLSVYWYQQSLDQGLQFLIQYYNGEERAKGNILERFSAQQFPDLHSELNLSSLELGDSALYFCASSVGQGSEAFFGQGTRLTVV.

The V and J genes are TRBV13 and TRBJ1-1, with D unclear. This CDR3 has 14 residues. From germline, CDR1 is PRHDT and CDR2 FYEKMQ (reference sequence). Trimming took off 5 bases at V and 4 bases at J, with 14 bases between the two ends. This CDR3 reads CASSPSPTGTEAFF. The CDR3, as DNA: TGTGCCAGCAGCCCCAGCCCGACGGGCACTGAAGCTTTCTTT.

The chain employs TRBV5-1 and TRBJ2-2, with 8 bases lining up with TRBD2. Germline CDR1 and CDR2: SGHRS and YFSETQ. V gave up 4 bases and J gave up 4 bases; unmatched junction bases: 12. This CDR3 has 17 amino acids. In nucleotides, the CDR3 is TGCGCCAGCAGCCCCCAACCTAGCGGGCTTTCCACCGGGGAGCTGTTTTTT. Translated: CASSPQPSGLSTGELFF.

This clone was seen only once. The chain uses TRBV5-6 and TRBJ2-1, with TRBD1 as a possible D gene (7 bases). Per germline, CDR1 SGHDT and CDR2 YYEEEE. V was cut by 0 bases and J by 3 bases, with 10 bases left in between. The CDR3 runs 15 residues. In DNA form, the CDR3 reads TGTGCCAGCAGCTTGGGCAGGGGGGTCTACAATGAGCAGTTCTTC. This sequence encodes CASSLGRGVYNEQFF. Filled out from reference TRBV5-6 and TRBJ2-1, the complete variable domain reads DAGVTQSPTHLIKTRGQQVTLRCSPKSGHDTVSWYQQALGQGPQFIFQYYEEEERQRGNFPDRFSGHQFPNYSSELNVNALLLGDSALYLCASSLGRGVYNEQFFGPGTRLTVL.

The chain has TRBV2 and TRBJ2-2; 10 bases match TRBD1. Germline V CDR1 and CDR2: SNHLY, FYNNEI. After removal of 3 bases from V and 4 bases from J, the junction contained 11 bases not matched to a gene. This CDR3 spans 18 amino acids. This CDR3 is CASSDTGQGTLGTGELFF. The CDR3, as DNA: TGTGCCAGCAGTGATACGGGACAGGGGACCCTGGGCACCGGGGAGCTGTTTTTT. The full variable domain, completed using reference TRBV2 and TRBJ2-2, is EPEVTQTPSHQVTQMGQEVILRCVPISNHLYFYWYRQILGQKVEFLVSFYNNEISEKSEIFDDQFSVERPDGSNFTLKIRSTKLEDSAMYFCASSDTGQGTLGTGELFFGEGSRLTVL.

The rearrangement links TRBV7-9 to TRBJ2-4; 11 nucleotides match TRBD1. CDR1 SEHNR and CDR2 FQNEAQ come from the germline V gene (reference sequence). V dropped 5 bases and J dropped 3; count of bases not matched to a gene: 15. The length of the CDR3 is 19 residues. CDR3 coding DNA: TGTGCCAGCAGCGATGGGTCGGGACAGGGGGAAGGTGGCAAAAACATTCAGTACTTC. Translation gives CASSDGSGQGEGGKNIQYF.

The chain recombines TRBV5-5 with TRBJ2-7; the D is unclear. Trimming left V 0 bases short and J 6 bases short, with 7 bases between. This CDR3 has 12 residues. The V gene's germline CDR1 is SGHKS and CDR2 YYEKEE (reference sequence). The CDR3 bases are TGTGCCAGCAGCTTGGGCGTTCTCGAGCAGTACTTC. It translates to CASSLGVLEQYF.

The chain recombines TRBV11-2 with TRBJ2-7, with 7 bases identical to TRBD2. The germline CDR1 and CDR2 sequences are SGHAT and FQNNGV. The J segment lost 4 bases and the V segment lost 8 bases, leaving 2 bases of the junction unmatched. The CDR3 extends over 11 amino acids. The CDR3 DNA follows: TGTGCCAGCCAGGGAGGGTACGAGCAGTACTTC. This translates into CASQGGYEQYF.

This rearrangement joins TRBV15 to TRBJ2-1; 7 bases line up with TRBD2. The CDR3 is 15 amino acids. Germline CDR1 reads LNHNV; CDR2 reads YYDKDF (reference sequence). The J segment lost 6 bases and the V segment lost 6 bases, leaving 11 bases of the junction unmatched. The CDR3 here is CATRMGGDGSNEQFF. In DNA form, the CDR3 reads TGTGCCACCAGAATGGGAGGGGATGGTAGCAATGAGCAGTTCTTC.

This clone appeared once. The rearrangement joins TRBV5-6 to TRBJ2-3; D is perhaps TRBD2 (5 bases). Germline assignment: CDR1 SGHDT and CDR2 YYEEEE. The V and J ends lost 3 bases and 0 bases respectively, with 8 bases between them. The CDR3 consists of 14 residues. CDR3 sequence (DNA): TGTGCCAGCAGCTGGGGAGACAGCACAGATACGCAGTATTTT. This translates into CASSWGDSTDTQYF.

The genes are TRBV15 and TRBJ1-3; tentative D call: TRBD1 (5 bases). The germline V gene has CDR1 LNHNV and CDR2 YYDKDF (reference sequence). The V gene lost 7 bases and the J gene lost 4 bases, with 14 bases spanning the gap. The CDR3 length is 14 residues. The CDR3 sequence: CATTRGGVGNTIYF. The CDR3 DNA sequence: TGTGCCACCACCCGCGGAGGGGTCGGAAACACCATATATTTT.